This T cell receptor (beta chain) was captured by sequencing in a study of blood T cell repertoires in COVID-19. Turning to the study itself: The United States, Italy and Spain provided the acute and convalescent COVID-19 samples.

The CDR3 covers 15 residues. Trimming cost V 3 bases and J 1 base; bases outside gene matches: 4. CDR1 and CDR2 from the germline V gene are SGHTS and YDEGEE. Method: immunoSEQ multiplex PCR; TCRdb's copy keeps in-frame clones and lacks some. Of about 99,000 clones in the sample, roughly 82% were seen once. The sample comprised peripheral blood. The chain employs TRBV5-8 and TRBJ1-5; 7 nucleotides agree with TRBD1. The TCR comes from a man in his 60s with acute or convalescent COVID-19. The chain's CDR3 is CASSWGRGSNQPQHF. CDR3 DNA: TGTGCCAGCAGCTGGGGCAGGGGGAGCAATCAGCCCCAGCATTTT.